Below, 16 T cell receptor beta chains from the same sample are listed, as sequenced in a study of blood T cell repertoires in COVID-19. The protocol was immunoSEQ multiplex PCR, while the TCRdb copy is restricted to in-frame clones and leaves out a portion. There are 150,000 to 200,000 clones in the sample; around 90% occur only once, and roughly a sixth lies in the top ten. Sequencing used peripheral blood. The receptors shown here come from a man in his 60s with active or convalescent COVID-19.

This rearrangement joins TRBV7-8 to TRBJ2-3; TRBD1 aligns across 9 bases. Trimming took 5 bases from V and 5 from J; bases not matched to a gene: 8. The CDR3 covers 15 residues. Germline V gives CDR1 SGHVS, CDR2 FQNEAQ. CDR3 in amino acids: CASSKGQGLRDTQYF. The CDR3 DNA follows: TGTGCCAGCAGCAAGGGACAGGGCCTCCGAGATACGCAGTATTTT.

Comment on this clone: At one end, the junction sequence differs from germline, possibly due to a read error. DNA of the CDR3: TGTGCCAGCAACTTAGGACTCCAGGGGGGAACTAGCGGGTCGAACACCGGGGAGCTGTTTTTT. It codes for CASNLGLQGGTSGSNTGELFF. The chain joins TRBV13 to TRBJ2-2; 9 nucleotides align to TRBD2. This CDR3 comprises 21 residues. Germline values: CDR1 PRHDT, CDR2 FYEKMQ (reference sequence).

The rearrangement joins TRBV4-1 to TRBJ1-5; 7 nucleotides match TRBD1. V lost 3 bases and J lost 5; bases outside the gene matches: 7. Germline V gene data show CDR1 as MGHRA and CDR2 as YSYEKL. This CDR3 has 15 amino acids. The CDR3 DNA sequence: TGCGCCAGCAGCCAGCCGGGACAGACTTATCAGCCCCAGCATTTT. Protein: CASSQPGQTYQPQHF.

The sample holds a few counts of this clone. This chain links TRBV18 with TRBJ1-5; TRBD1 might be the D (6 bases). Germline values: CDR1 KGHSH, CDR2 LQKENI. V shed 0 bases and J shed 7 bases, with 10 bases lying between them. CDR3 size: 14 residues. In DNA, the CDR3 is TGTGCCAGCTCACCACCAGGGGGTAACCAGCCCCAGCATTTT. It encodes CASSPPGGNQPQHF.

In its sample, this clone was seen once. CDR3 DNA sequence: TGTGCCATCAGTAAAGGGACAGGGTCAGTATCGGGGGAGCTGTTTTTT. Amino acids: CAISKGTGSVSGELFF. The chain uses TRBV10-3 and TRBJ2-2; TRBD1 matches 9 bases. The CDR3 sequence is 16 residues long. V shed 5 bases, J shed 8 bases, and the junction held 12 bases outside the gene matches. Germline-derived CDR1 and CDR2 are ENHRY and SYGVKD.

The J gene is TRBJ2-6, the V gene TRBV19; unclear D gene. Germline lookup yields CDR1 LNHDA and CDR2 SQIVND (reference sequence). The CDR3 has 16 residues. The V end was cut by 5 bases, the J end by 0 bases, with 11 bases between. DNA for the CDR3: TGTGCCAGTAGTCCCCAGTTCCTCTCTGGGGCCAACGTCCTGACTTTC. It is translated as CASSPQFLSGANVLTF.

The chain uses TRBV2 and TRBJ2-1; 9 positions agree with TRBD2. CDR1 and CDR2 (germline): SNHLY, FYNNEI. The CDR3 is made up of 14 amino acids. V lost 6 bases and J lost 8; bases outside the gene matches: 8. The DNA of the CDR3 is TGTGCCAGCAGGACGGCTAGCGGGGCCCATGAGCAGTTCTTC. This translates into CASRTASGAHEQFF.

The V and J genes are TRBV6-5 and TRBJ1-1, with a weak D call TRBD1 (5 bases). The CDR3 is made up of 13 amino acids. V was clipped by 8 bases and J by 0 bases, with 10 bases between them. CDR1 MNHEY and CDR2 SVGAGI come from the germline V gene. The DNA of the CDR3 is TGTGCCAGCCCGCAGGGTTTGAACACTGAAGCTTTCTTT. The encoded protein is CASPQGLNTEAFF.

V and J are TRBV2 and TRBJ1-1; TRBD1 matches at 7 bases. This CDR3 is built from 12 residues. Germline assignment: CDR1 SNHLY and CDR2 FYNNEI. V was pared by 9 bases and J by 7 bases, with 8 bases of the junction left unmatched. Here the CDR3 reads CARWGPGGEAFF. CDR3 in DNA: TGTGCCAGGTGGGGTCCAGGGGGTGAAGCTTTCTTT.

The chain uses TRBV7-6 and TRBJ2-7; TRBD1 matches at 10 bases. The junction had 7 bases not matched to a gene; V was cut back by 3 bases and J by 5 bases. Germline V gene data show CDR1 as SGHVS and CDR2 as FNYEAQ. CDR3 size: 15 residues. The CDR3 nucleotides read TGTGCCAGCAGCTTCCGGGACAGGGGCCGGGACGAGCAGTACTTC. Translating gives CASSFRDRGRDEQYF.

The gene calls are TRBV10-3 and TRBJ1-2; possible D gene TRBD1, 5 bases. This CDR3 comprises 13 residues. Germline V gives CDR1 ENHRY, CDR2 SYGVKD. The V gene lost 0 bases and the J gene lost 8 bases, with 10 bases spanning the gap. This CDR3 is CAISESGGRGYTF. The CDR3 bases are TGTGCCATCAGTGAGTCGGGGGGGAGAGGCTACACCTTC.

The chain uses TRBV10-3 and TRBJ2-1; 7 bases agree with TRBD1. J was trimmed by 0 bases and V by 0 bases; bases with no gene match: 5. CDR3 length equals 17 residues. The germline V gene has CDR1 ENHRY and CDR2 SYGVKD. CDR3 bases: TGTGCCATCAGTGAGTCCCGTGGGACAGACTCCTACAATGAGCAGTTCTTC. Residues: CAISESRGTDSYNEQFF.

In its sample, this clone was seen once. DNA for the CDR3: TGTGCCAGTACCATCGACAGGGTCGGCCGAAAGGAAAAACTGTTTTTT. Its translation: CASTIDRVGRKEKLFF. This chain joins TRBV19 and TRBJ1-4; 7 positions agree with TRBD1. V shed 7 bases and J 8 bases; nucleotides not matched to a gene: 16. This CDR3 spans 16 amino acids. Per the germline V gene, CDR1 is LNHDA and CDR2 is SQIVND (reference sequence).

This clone turned up a few times. DNA for the CDR3: TGTGCCAGCAGCCTCCAGGGGACGGGCGAGCAGTACTTC. Protein: CASSLQGTGEQYF. The genes are TRBV7-9 and TRBJ2-7; tentatively, D is TRBD1 (6 bases). Germline loops: CDR1 SEHNR, CDR2 FQNEAQ (reference sequence). The CDR3 is made up of 13 amino acids. The V end lost 5 bases, the J end lost 6 bases, and 14 bases lay between the germline ends. Filled out from reference TRBV7-9 and TRBJ2-7, the complete variable domain reads DTGVSQNPRHKITKRGQNVTFRCDPISEHNRLYWYRQTLGQGPEFLTYFQNEAQLEKSRLLSDRFSAERPKGSFSTLEIQRTEQGDSAMYLCASSLQGTGEQYFGPGTRLTVT.

J is TRBJ2-7 and V is TRBV15; D perhaps matches TRBD1 (6 bases). The CDR3 covers 12 residues. The V end lost 9 bases, the J end lost 6 bases, and 15 bases lay between the germline ends. Germline assignment: CDR1 LNHNV and CDR2 YYDKDF (reference sequence). Here the CDR3 reads CATQGEGLEQYF. The CDR3 coding sequence is TGTGCCACACAGGGTGAGGGCCTCGAGCAGTACTTC.

The chain combines TRBV29-1 with TRBJ2-5; 9 bases fit TRBD1. CDR1 is SQVTM, CDR2 ANQGSEA, per germline. Trimming took 4 bases from V and 5 from J; bases not matched to a gene: 8. The CDR3 runs to 14 residues. CDR3 sequence (DNA): TGCAGCGTTGCCTCCGGGACAGGGCCGGAGACCCAGTACTTC. It yields the protein CSVASGTGPETQYF.